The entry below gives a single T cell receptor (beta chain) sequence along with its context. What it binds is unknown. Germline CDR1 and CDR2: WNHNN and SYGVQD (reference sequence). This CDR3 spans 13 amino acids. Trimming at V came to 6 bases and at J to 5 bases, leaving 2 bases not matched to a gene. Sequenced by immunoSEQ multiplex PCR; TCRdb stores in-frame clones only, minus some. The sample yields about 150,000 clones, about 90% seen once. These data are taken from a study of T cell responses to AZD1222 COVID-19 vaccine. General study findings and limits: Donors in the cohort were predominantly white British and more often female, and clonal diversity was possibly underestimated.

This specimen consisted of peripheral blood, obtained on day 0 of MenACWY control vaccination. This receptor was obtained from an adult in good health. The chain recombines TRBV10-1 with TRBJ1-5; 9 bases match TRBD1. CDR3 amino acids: CASSRTGDQPQHF. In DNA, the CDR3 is TGCGCCAGCAGCAGGACAGGGGATCAGCCCCAGCATTTT.